This TCR beta chain emerged from a study of T cell responses to AZD1222 COVID-19 vaccine (dated by TCRdb to the early 2020s). Study-level background: A total of 233 trial participants underwent TCR sequencing, of whom nearly 210 received two doses of AZD1222 and some 26 received two doses of the MenACWY control vaccine. Trial participants were enrolled by age into 18-55, 56-69 and 70-plus year subgroups, with roughly 160, 29 and 62 TCR-sequenced participants respectively.

General conclusions and limits of the study: Most participants were white British and females outnumbered males, and the authors suggested that clonal diversity may have been underestimated. After two AZD1222 doses, spike-specific TCR breadth and depth were significantly higher than at day 0 and than in MenACWY recipients. In the small 56-69-year group, the increase in depth fell short of significance, most likely because of low power. Reportedly, almost half of the unique spike-specific TCRs recognized epitopes lying outside the regions that are mutated in the B.1.351 and B.1.1.7 variants. Because no day 14 peak-response samples were available, repertoires were characterized only after the peak T cell response. CD4 TCRs associated with the vaccine covered the entire spike protein, and the dominant responses were in regions 160-218 and 743-854. Conclusions about previously exposed vaccinees are limited, since just a handful of AZD1222 recipients were seropositive for SARS-CoV-2 at baseline.

The CDR3 regions of human TCRbeta chains were analyzed by immunosequencing. On the study's bioinformatics: Repertoire TCRs were matched against a reference library of SARS-CoV-2-specific TCRs generated with the MIRA antigen-specificity platform. Breadth was defined as the fraction of unique TCRs that were SARS-CoV-2-associated, and depth was defined as the fraction of total T cells that were SARS-CoV-2-associated. Using the MIRA data, each spike-specific TCR was assigned both to the spike region to which the TCR was reactive and to a CD4 or CD8 class. Log10-transformed breadth and depth values were compared by one-way ANOVA with Sidak's multiple comparisons tests. The table was pulled from immuneACCESS by TCRdb, which kept in-frame rearrangements only. Such tables lose some clones; where checked, under half of the loss comes from unresolved V genes, and the rest has no known cause. V, J and clone size derive from that table, while D and trimming were established from the DNA sequence. In this sample the table shows about 160,000 clones, around 89% of which occur a single time. The ten largest clones add up to roughly 4% of the sample.

Reading the label with the study, this specimen's time point is: about 28 days (+/-7) after the second vaccine dose. Because spike-specific TCR depth and breadth did not differ between the two schedules, AZD1222 recipients who got a second dose at roughly 4 weeks were pooled with those who got a second dose at roughly 12 weeks. Vaccinee samples were obtained from the UK trials COV001 and COV002, which included a single-blind randomized controlled phase 2/3 trial of AZD1222 (ChAdOx1 nCoV-19) in healthy adults. For TCRbeta chain sequencing, PBMC samples from trial participants were taken at day 0 and at day 28 after the second dose. As concerns this clone: It has no known antigen specificity. No base quality values were provided; no much bigger clone lies one nucleotide off.

The CDR3 runs 14 residues from the cysteine to the phenylalanine. The only DNA kept is the CDR3, 42 bases in frame from the first base. The sample consisted of peripheral blood, taken 28 days after the second AZD1222 dose. The clonotype was recovered from an adult who received the AZD1222 COVID-19 vaccine. Recombination linked TRBV7-5 to TRBJ1-2; the table's D call TRBD1 went unverified against the DNA. TRBV7-5 is designated a pseudogene. CDR3 loop: CASSEGQDFYGYTF. The DNA sequence reads TGTGCCAGTAGCGAGGGACAGGACTTCTATGGCTACACCTTC.